The clone carrying this TCR beta chain has just a few counts. Each CDR3 protein gets one entry after TCRdb re-called the 5' RACE reads with MiXCR. The table has approximately 410,000 distinct CDR3 sequences, approximately 17% seen once. The source of the sample is a study of identical twins. Per germline, CDR1 SEHNR and CDR2 FQNEAQ (reference sequence). This CDR3 comprises 14 residues. V was clipped by 5 bases and J by 5 bases; unmatched bases: 6. The genes are TRBV7-9 and TRBJ2-1; 7 nucleotides agree with TRBD1. Sequencing used naive T cells sorted from blood. This sequence was found in a man aged 45 to 65 in good health. The CDR3 DNA reads TGTGCCAGCAGCCCTTGGACAGGCAACAATGAGCAGTTCTTC. This gives the protein CASSPWTGNNEQFF.